These 2 T cell receptor beta chains originate from one sample sequenced in a study of response to subunit inactivated influenza vaccine. Each CDR3 protein is one row after TCRdb ran MiXCR on the RT-PCR reads. The data show 550,000 to 650,000 distinct CDR3 sequences, about 12% seen once. Material: PBMCs from blood, obtained on the day of vaccination. The receptors here all came from a man in his forties or fifties who received an inactivated influenza vaccine.

The chain employs TRBV5-1 and TRBJ1-1; D might be TRBD1 (6 bases). The V and J ends lost 1 base and 3 bases respectively, with 16 bases between them. The CDR3 sequence is 16 residues long. CDR1 is SGHRS, CDR2 YFSETQ, per germline. CDR3 coding DNA: TGCGCCAGCAGCTTGTCGTCCAGGGGCTTGTACACTGAAGCTTTCTTT. Encoded protein: CASSLSSRGLYTEAFF. Using reference TRBV5-1 and TRBJ1-1 for the parts outside the CDR3, the full variable domain is KAGVTQTPRYLIKTRGQQVTLSCSPISGHRSVSWYQQTPGQGLQFLFEYFSETQRNKGNFPGRFSGRQFSNSRSEMNVSTLELGDSALYLCASSLSSRGLYTEAFFGQGTRLTVV.

The V and J genes are TRBV20-1 and TRBJ2-7; no definite D call. The germline gives CDR1 DFQATT, CDR2 SNEGSKA (reference sequence). CDR3 size: 12 residues. The V gene lost 5 bases and the J gene lost 2 bases, with 10 bases spanning the gap. CDR3 sequence: CSAGENTYEQYF. The DNA of the CDR3 is TGCAGTGCTGGGGAAAACACCTACGAGCAGTACTTC.